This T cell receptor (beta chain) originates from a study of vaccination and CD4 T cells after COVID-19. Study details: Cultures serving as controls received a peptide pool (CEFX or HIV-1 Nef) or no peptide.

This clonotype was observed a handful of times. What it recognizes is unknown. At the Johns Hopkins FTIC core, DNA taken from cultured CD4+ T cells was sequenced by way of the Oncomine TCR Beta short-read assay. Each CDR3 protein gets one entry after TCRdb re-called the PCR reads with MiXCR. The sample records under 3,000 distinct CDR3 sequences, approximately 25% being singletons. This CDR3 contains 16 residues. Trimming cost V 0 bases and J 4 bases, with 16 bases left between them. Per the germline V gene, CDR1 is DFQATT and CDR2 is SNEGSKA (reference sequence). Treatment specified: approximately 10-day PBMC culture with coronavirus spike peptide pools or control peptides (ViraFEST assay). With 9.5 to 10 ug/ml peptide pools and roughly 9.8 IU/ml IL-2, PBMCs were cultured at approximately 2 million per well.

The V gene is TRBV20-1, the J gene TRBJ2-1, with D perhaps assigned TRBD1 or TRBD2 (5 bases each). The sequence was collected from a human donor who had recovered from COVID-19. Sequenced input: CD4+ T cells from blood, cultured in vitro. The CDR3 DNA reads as TGCAGTGCTAGAGATACTAGTCTGGGGGTTTACAATGAGCAGTTCTTC. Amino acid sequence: CSARDTSLGVYNEQFF.